This T cell receptor (beta chain) was retrieved from a study of blood T cell repertoires in COVID-19 (dated by TCRdb to about 2020). For context, the study as a whole: The collaborator samples originated in the United States, Italy and Spain and spanned the acute and convalescent phases of COVID-19. The prospective study material was composed of cDNA or gDNA derived from T cells, B-cell-depleted T cells, or PBMCs. The dataset comprised deeply sampled blood TCRbeta repertoires from subjects exposed to, actively infected with, or recovered from COVID-19. The repertoires were made available in a free public database intended to serve as a resource for research on the immune response to SARS-CoV-2. Samples came from the ongoing ImmuneRACE study (first 160 participants) plus 1,254 subjects from 6 global collaborators. Nearly every sample came with metadata listing a de-identified subject ID, COVID-19 status, age in years and sex. Where available, HLA class I and class II types were obtained from metadata supplied by the sample provider rather than from assay-based typing. What the authors observed across the whole study: How much clinical and demographic metadata was included differed by source and by participant, and the metadata was provided uncurated.

At the junction V is shortened by 2 bases and J by 1 base, with 8 bases in between. In the germline V gene (reference sequence), CDR1 corresponds to LGHDT and CDR2 to YNNKEL. From the cysteine through the phenylalanine, the CDR3 covers 14 amino acids. Only CDR3 DNA remains: 42 bases, in frame from the first base. Enrolling through a virtual design, the prospective study's participants ranged in age from roughly 18 to 100 years and lived across some 23 United States geographic areas. In the prospective study, cohorts were assigned on the basis of participant-reported clinical history obtained from a screening survey and a study questionnaire. Recovered participants in ImmuneRACE Cohort 3 were defined as having two consecutive negative NP/OP PCR tests, clearance from a healthcare professional, or resolution of symptoms. Mobile phlebotomists in the prospective study collected whole blood, serum and a nasopharyngeal or oropharyngeal swab from every participant. Participants in the prospective study had the option to provide additional blood draws and questionnaires over an approximately 2-month period. Before DNA extraction, blood samples from the prospective study were shipped at room temperature or frozen.

TCRbeta CDR3 regions were amplified from genomic DNA using the immunoSEQ Assay, a bias-controlled multiplex PCR. As for how the authors treated the data: Nucleated cell counts per sample were estimated from amplification of reference gene primers within the assay. Sequence reads were collapsed and filtered to measure the absolute abundance of every unique TCRbeta CDR3 rearrangement. For each sample, productive Simpson clonality was calculated as the square root of Simpson's diversity index across productive rearrangements. Imported from immuneACCESS, the table was reduced by TCRdb to in-frame sequences with V and J called. These copies leave out some clones; in studies compared against another copy, an unresolved V gene accounts for under half, and the cause of the remainder is not known. Clone size and the V and J calls come from that table; the DNA yielded D and trimming. Within this sample are a few hundred thousand clones, with approximately 90% of them counted one time only. Of the sample, 1.2% is held by the ten largest clones.

Regarding this clone: What antigen it recognizes has not been identified. No base quality information exists; no much larger clone differs at one position.

The source material was PBMCs or T cells enriched from blood (not recorded which). The sequence links TRBV3-1 (or the pseudogene TRBV3-2) to TRBJ1-1; a tentative D match to TRBD1 spans 5 bases. The clonotype comes from a woman between 18 and 30 years old who had recovered from COVID-19. The CDR3 protein sequence reads: CASSQHRWNTEAFF. The nucleotides read TGTGCCAGCAGCCAACACAGGTGGAACACTGAAGCTTTCTTT.